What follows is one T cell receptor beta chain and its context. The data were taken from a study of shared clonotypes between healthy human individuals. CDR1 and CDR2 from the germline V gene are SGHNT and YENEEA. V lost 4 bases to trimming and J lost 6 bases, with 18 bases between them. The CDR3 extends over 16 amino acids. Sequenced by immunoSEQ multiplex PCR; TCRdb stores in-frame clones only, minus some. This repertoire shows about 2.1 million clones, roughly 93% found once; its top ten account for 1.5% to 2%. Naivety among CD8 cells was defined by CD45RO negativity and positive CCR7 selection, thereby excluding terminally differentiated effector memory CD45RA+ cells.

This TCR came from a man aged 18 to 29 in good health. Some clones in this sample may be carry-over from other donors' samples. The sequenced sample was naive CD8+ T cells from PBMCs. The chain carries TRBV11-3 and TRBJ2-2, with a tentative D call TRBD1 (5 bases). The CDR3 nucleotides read TGTGCCAGCAGCTCCCACCACCAGGGCCGGGCCGGGGAGCTGTTTTTT. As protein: CASSSHHQGRAGELFF. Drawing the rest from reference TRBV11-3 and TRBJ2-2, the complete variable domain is EAGVVQSPRYKIIEKKQPVAFWCNPISGHNTLYWYLQNLGQGPELLIRYENEEAVDDSQLPKDRFSAERLKGVDSTLKIQPAELGDSAVYLCASSSHHQGRAGELFFGEGSRLTVL.